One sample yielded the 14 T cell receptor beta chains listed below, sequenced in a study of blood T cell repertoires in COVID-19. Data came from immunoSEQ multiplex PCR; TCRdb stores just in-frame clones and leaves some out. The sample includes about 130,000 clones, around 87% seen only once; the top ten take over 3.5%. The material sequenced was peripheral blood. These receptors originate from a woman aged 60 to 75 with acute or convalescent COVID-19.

In DNA form, the CDR3 reads TGTGCCAGCAGCTTAACAGGCTATGGCTACACCTTC. This encodes CASSLTGYGYTF. This chain links TRBV7-9 with TRBJ1-2; TRBD1 might be the D (5 bases). This CDR3 is built from 12 residues. Trimming stripped 2 bases from V and 4 bases from J, with 5 bases between. CDR1 and CDR2 (germline): SEHNR, FQNEAQ (reference sequence).

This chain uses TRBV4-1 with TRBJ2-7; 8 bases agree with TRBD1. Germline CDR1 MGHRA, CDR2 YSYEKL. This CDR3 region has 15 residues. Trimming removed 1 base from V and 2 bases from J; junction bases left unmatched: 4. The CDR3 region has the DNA TGCGCCAGCAGCCAAGTGGAGACAGGGGCCTACGAGCAGTACGTC. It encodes CASSQVETGAYEQYV.

The CDR3 here is CASSRLAVNTGELFF. Here the CDR3 DNA reads TGTGCCAGCAGCAGACTAGCGGTTAACACCGGGGAGCTGTTTTTT. This chain uses TRBV6-2 or TRBV6-3 with TRBJ2-2; TRBD2 agrees at 9 bases. CDR3 size: 15 residues. CDR1 and CDR2 (germline): MNHEY, SVGEGT. V dropped 6 bases and J dropped 2; count of bases not matched to a gene: 4.

CDR3 bases: TGTGCCAGCAGCCAATCGGCAGGGGCTACCGGGGAGCTGTTTTTT. It encodes CASSQSAGATGELFF. The chain joins TRBV16 to TRBJ2-2; TRBD1 might be the D (6 bases). V lost 0 bases, J lost 5 bases, and 10 bases lay in between. Germline loops: CDR1 KGHSY, CDR2 FQNENV. The CDR3 consists of 15 residues.

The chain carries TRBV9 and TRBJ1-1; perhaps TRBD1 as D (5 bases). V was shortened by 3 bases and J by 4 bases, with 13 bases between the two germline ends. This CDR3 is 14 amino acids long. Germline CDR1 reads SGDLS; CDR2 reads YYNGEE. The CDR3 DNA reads TGTGCCAGCAGCGCCGGAGGGGTTGGCACTGAAGCTTTCTTT. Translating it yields CASSAGGVGTEAFF.

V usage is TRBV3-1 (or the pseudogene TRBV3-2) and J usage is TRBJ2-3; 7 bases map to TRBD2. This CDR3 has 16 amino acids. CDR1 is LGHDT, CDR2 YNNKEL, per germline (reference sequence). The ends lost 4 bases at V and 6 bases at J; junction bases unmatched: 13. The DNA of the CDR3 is TGTGCCAGCAGCCCTCAACCGGGACGGCGGGAGGATACGCAGTATTTT. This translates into CASSPQPGRREDTQYF.

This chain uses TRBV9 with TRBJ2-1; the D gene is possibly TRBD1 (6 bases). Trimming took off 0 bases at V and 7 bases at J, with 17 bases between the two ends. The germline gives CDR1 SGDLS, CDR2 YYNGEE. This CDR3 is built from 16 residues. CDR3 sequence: CASSVADSLRRNEQFF. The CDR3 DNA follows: TGTGCCAGCAGCGTAGCGGACAGCCTTCGAAGGAATGAGCAGTTCTTC.

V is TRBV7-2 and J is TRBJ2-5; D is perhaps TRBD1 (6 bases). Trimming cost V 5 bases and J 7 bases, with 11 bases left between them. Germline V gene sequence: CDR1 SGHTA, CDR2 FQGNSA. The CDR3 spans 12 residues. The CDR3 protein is CASSTGQTTQYF. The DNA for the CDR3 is TGTGCCAGCAGCACCGGACAGACGACCCAGTACTTC.

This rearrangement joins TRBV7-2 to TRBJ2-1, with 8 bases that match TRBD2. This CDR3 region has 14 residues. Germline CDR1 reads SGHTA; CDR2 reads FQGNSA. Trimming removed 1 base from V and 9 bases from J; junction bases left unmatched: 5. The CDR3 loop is CASSLVALAGEQFF. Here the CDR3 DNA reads TGTGCCAGCAGCTTAGTAGCTCTAGCGGGTGAGCAGTTCTTC.

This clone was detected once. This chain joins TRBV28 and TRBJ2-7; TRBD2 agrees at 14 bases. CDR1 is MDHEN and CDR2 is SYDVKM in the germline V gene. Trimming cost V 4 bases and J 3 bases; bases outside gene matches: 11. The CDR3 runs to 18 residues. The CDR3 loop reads CASSSPGTSGSLFYEQYF. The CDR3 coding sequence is TGTGCCAGCAGTTCGCCCGGGACTAGCGGGAGTTTATTCTACGAGCAGTACTTC. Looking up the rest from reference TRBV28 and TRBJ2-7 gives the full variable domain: DVKVTQSSRYLVKRTGEKVFLECVQDMDHENMFWYRQDPGLGLRLIYFSYDVKMKEKGDIPEGYSVSREKKERFSLILESASTNQTSMYLCASSSPGTSGSLFYEQYFGPGTRLTVT.

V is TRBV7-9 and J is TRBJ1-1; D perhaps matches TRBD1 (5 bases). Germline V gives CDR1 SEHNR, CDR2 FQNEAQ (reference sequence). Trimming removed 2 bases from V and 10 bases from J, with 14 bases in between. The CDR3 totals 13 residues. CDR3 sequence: CASSLKGATVAFF. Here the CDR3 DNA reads TGTGCCAGCAGCTTAAAAGGGGCGACGGTAGCTTTCTTT.

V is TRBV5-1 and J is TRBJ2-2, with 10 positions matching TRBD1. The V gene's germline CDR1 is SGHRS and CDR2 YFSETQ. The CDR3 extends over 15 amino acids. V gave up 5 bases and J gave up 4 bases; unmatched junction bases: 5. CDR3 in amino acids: CASRLTGGSTGELFF. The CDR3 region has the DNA TGCGCCAGCAGGCTGACAGGGGGCAGCACCGGGGAGCTGTTTTTT.

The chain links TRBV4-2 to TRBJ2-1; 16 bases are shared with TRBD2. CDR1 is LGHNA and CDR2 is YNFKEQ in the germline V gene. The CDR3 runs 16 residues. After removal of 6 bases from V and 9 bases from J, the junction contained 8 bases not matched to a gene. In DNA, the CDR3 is TGTGCCAGCAGGTCCGGGACTAGCGGGGGGGGCGGTGAGCAGTTCTTC. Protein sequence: CASRSGTSGGGGEQFF.

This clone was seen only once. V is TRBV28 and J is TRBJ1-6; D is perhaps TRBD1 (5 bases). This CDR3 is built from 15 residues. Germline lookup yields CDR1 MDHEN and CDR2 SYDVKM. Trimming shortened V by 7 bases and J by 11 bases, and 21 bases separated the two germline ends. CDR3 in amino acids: CASMDLQESYPPLHF. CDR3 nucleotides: TGTGCCAGCATGGATTTACAGGAGTCATATCCACCCCTCCACTTT.